One sample yielded the 26 T cell receptor beta chains listed below, sequenced in a study of CD8 T cells in Susac syndrome. The RNA input was about 0.5 to 1 ug, and it was reverse transcribed with random hexamers. TCRdb re-analysed the immunoSEQ multiplex PCR reads in MiXCR, keeping a single row per CDR3 protein. The sample shows roughly 190,000 distinct CDR3 sequences, roughly 94% of them seen only once. The specimen sequenced was CD8+ T cells from PBMCs. Receptors originate from a human donor with Susac syndrome.

This rearrangement joins TRBV7-9 to TRBJ2-7, with 7 positions matching TRBD1. The CDR3 extends over 16 amino acids. Looked up from germline, CDR1 is SEHNR and CDR2 is FQNEAQ (reference sequence). J gave up 2 bases and V 2 bases, and 9 bases lay outside the gene matches. This CDR3 reads CASSLSDREIPYEQYF. CDR3 nucleotides: TGTGCCAGCAGCTTATCTGACAGGGAAATCCCCTACGAGCAGTACTTC.

CDR3: CASSQETSGVRAQYF. CDR3 nucleotides: TGTGCCAGCAGCCAAGAGACTAGCGGGGTACGGGCCCAGTACTTC. V usage is TRBV4-2 and J usage is TRBJ2-5; 11 nucleotides match TRBD2. Germline CDR1 and CDR2: LGHNA and YNFKEQ. This CDR3 contains 15 residues. Trimming removed 0 bases from V and 9 bases from J; junction bases left unmatched: 6.

The chain couples TRBV27 to TRBJ1-2; 8 nucleotides agree with TRBD1. Per germline, CDR1 MNHEY and CDR2 SMNVEV (reference sequence). The CDR3 is 14 residues long. The V gene end was trimmed by 5 bases and the J gene end by 6 bases; junction bases not matched to a gene: 8. CDR3 bases: TGTGCCAGCAGTCCTCCGGGACAGGCTGATGGCTACACCTTC. The encoded protein is CASSPPGQADGYTF.

The rearrangement uses TRBV6-6 and TRBJ1-2; D is perhaps TRBD1 (5 bases). V lost 4 bases, J lost 3 bases, and 15 bases lay in between. This CDR3 comprises 15 residues. Per the germline V gene, CDR1 is MNHNY and CDR2 is SVGAGI (reference sequence). CDR3 sequence (DNA): TGTGCCAGCAGTTCTCAGGGTGTTTGGGACTATGGCTACACCTTC. Translated: CASSSQGVWDYGYTF.

V is TRBV4-2 and J is TRBJ2-3; 9 bases map to TRBD2. Unmatched junction bases numbered 21, after V lost 0 bases and J lost 5 bases. Germline V CDR1 and CDR2: LGHNA, YNFKEQ. CDR3 length equals 21 residues. The CDR3 spells CASSQDNFPEFAGGPGDTQYF. The CDR3 region has the DNA TGTGCCAGCAGCCAAGATAATTTCCCGGAGTTCGCGGGGGGGCCGGGAGATACGCAGTATTTT.

The chain uses TRBV25-1 and TRBJ2-2; D perhaps matches TRBD1 (5 bases). V lost 4 bases, J lost 5 bases, and 11 bases lay in between. Germline CDR1 reads MGHDK; CDR2 reads SYGVNS. This CDR3 has 14 residues. The CDR3 DNA reads as TGTGCCAGCAGTGTACACAGGTCTACCGGGGAGCTGTTTTTT. Its protein product is CASSVHRSTGELFF.

This sequence joins TRBV19 and TRBJ1-5; D not resolved. Germline V gene lookup returns CDR1 LNHDA and CDR2 SQIVND (reference sequence). V was cut by 2 bases and J by 3 bases, with 11 bases left in between. There are 15 residues in the CDR3. CDR3 sequence: CASSIFRGNNQPQHF. CDR3 coding DNA: TGTGCCAGTAGTATATTTCGTGGGAACAATCAGCCCCAGCATTTT.

V is TRBV14 and J is TRBJ1-2; no definite D call. The CDR3 has 12 residues. CDR1 and CDR2 from the germline V gene are SGHDN and FVKESK. V shed 9 bases and J shed 3 bases, with 11 bases lying between them. The CDR3 nucleotides are TGTGCCAGAACCGGACTACACTATGGCTACACCTTC. This encodes CARTGLHYGYTF.

The V call is TRBV5-1, the J call TRBJ2-3, with TRBD1 identical over 7 bases. This CDR3 is 15 amino acids long. J gave up 3 bases and V 4 bases, and 8 bases lay outside the gene matches. Germline CDR1 is SGHRS and CDR2 is YFSETQ. The CDR3, as DNA: TGCGCCAGCAGCATACAGACAGGGTGGACAGATACGCAGTATTTT. Protein product: CASSIQTGWTDTQYF. The variable domain in full, completed from reference TRBV5-1 and TRBJ2-3, reads KAGVTQTPRYLIKTRGQQVTLSCSPISGHRSVSWYQQTPGQGLQFLFEYFSETQRNKGNFPGRFSGRQFSNSRSEMNVSTLELGDSALYLCASSIQTGWTDTQYFGPGTRLTVL.

The rearrangement uses TRBV29-1 and TRBJ2-3, with D possibly matching TRBD2 (5 bases). This CDR3 spans 14 amino acids. Trimming pared 7 bases from V and 1 base from J, leaving 15 bases between. Germline V gene sequence: CDR1 SQVTM, CDR2 ANQGSEA. The CDR3 DNA sequence: TGCAGCGCCCGAATATCGAGGGGCACAGATACGCAGTATTTT. This sequence encodes CSARISRGTDTQYF.

V is TRBV2 and J is TRBJ2-7; D gene ambiguous. The V gene lost 4 bases and the J gene lost 4 bases, with 14 bases spanning the gap. The CDR3 extends over 14 amino acids. CDR1 is SNHLY, CDR2 FYNNEI, per germline. The CDR3 loop is CASSAPPHLYEQYF. The DNA for the CDR3 is TGTGCCAGCAGTGCACCGCCTCACCTTTACGAGCAGTACTTC.

The CDR3 nucleotides are TGTGCCAGCAGCCCCGGACTAGCGGAGCTCTCCTACGAGCAGTACTTC. It translates to CASSPGLAELSYEQYF. The chain has TRBV5-6 and TRBJ2-7; 10 bases map to TRBD2. The length of the CDR3 is 16 residues. Trimming took 4 bases from V and 0 from J; bases not matched to a gene: 7. CDR1 is SGHDT, CDR2 YYEEEE, per germline.

This chain uses TRBV7-8 with TRBJ2-1; the match to TRBD1 covers 8 bases. From germline, CDR1 is SGHVS and CDR2 FQNEAQ. There are 15 residues in the CDR3. V trimming: 1 base; J trimming: 10 bases; junction bases outside the gene matches: 9. CDR3 nucleotide sequence: TGTGCCAGCAGCTTAGAGGCGACAGGGGCGGAGGAGCAGTTCTTC. Residues: CASSLEATGAEEQFF.

The genes are TRBV2 and TRBJ2-6; no reliable D call. The CDR3 consists of 15 residues. V lost 4 bases and J 1 base, leaving 8 bases between the germline ends. The V gene's germline CDR1 is SNHLY and CDR2 FYNNEI. The CDR3 region is CASSVPRSGANVLTF. The CDR3 DNA reads TGTGCCAGCAGTGTTCCCAGGTCTGGGGCCAACGTCCTGACTTTC.

The rearrangement links TRBV7-6 to TRBJ1-2; D is uncertain. Germline values: CDR1 SGHVS, CDR2 FNYEAQ. The germline V and J ends were trimmed by 0 bases and 0 bases, with 11 bases remaining between them. The CDR3 has 16 residues. CDR3 protein: CASSLASVRTNYGYTF. The CDR3 DNA is TGTGCCAGCAGCTTAGCGTCTGTCCGGACTAACTATGGCTACACCTTC.

This chain connects TRBV12-5 to TRBJ2-7; D is unresolved. With 1 base removed from V and 1 base from J, the gap between germline ends came to 5 bases. Germline values: CDR1 LGHNT, CDR2 FRNRAP. The CDR3 is 13 amino acids. CDR3 protein: CASGLGLSYEQYF. CDR3 DNA: TGTGCTAGTGGTTTGGGTTTATCCTACGAGCAGTACTTC.

The CDR3 DNA reads as TGCGCCAGCAGCCGACTAGCGGGGGCGAACGAGCAGTACTTC. It is translated as CASSRLAGANEQYF. The chain carries TRBV4-1 and TRBJ2-7; 12 nucleotides line up with TRBD2. V gave up 4 bases and J gave up 5 bases; unmatched junction bases: 3. The CDR3 runs 14 residues. CDR1 and CDR2 (germline): MGHRA, YSYEKL.

This clonotype appeared a single time. The J gene is TRBJ2-1, the V gene TRBV2, with 11 bases that match TRBD2. CDR3 length: 15 amino acids. The ends lost 8 bases at V and 8 bases at J; junction bases unmatched: 11. Germline V lookup: CDR1 SNHLY, CDR2 FYNNEI. The CDR3 loop is CASLGLAGGADEQFF. CDR3 DNA: TGTGCCAGCTTGGGCCTAGCGGGGGGAGCGGATGAGCAGTTCTTC. Combining the CDR3 with reference TRBV2 and TRBJ2-1 gives the whole variable domain EPEVTQTPSHQVTQMGQEVILRCVPISNHLYFYWYRQILGQKVEFLVSFYNNEISEKSEIFDDQFSVERPDGSNFTLKIRSTKLEDSAMYFCASLGLAGGADEQFFGPGTRLTVL.

This clonotype was counted once. CDR3 in amino acids: CASTKGTGEAFF. CDR3 DNA sequence: TGTGCCAGCACAAAGGGGACCGGAGAAGCTTTCTTT. The chain joins TRBV28 to TRBJ1-1; possibly TRBD1 for D (5 bases). Trimming removed 7 bases at V and 8 bases at J, with 14 bases between. This CDR3 is 12 amino acids long. CDR1 and CDR2 (germline): MDHEN, SYDVKM. Looking up the rest from reference TRBV28 and TRBJ1-1 gives the full variable domain: DVKVTQSSRYLVKRTGEKVFLECVQDMDHENMFWYRQDPGLGLRLIYFSYDVKMKEKGDIPEGYSVSREKKERFSLILESASTNQTSMYLCASTKGTGEAFFGQGTRLTVV.

The CDR3 loop reads CSAGRAGELFF. In DNA form, the CDR3 reads TGCAGTGCTGGCCGGGCCGGGGAGCTGTTTTTT. The chain is built from TRBV20-1 and TRBJ2-2; D not certain. The CDR3 covers 11 residues. Germline assignment: CDR1 DFQATT and CDR2 SNEGSKA (reference sequence). V was trimmed by 5 bases and J by 6 bases, leaving 7 bases between them.

This rearrangement joins TRBV7-3 to TRBJ2-7; the match to TRBD2 covers 11 bases. Per germline, CDR1 SGHTA and CDR2 FQGTGA. The CDR3 totals 15 residues. Trimming took 5 bases from V and 1 from J; bases not matched to a gene: 4. CDR3 region: CASSLLAGASYEQYF. As DNA, the CDR3 is TGTGCCAGCAGCCTACTAGCGGGAGCATCCTACGAGCAGTACTTC.

The rearrangement uses TRBV27 and TRBJ1-1, with D unclear. Germline assignment: CDR1 MNHEY and CDR2 SMNVEV (reference sequence). The CDR3 is 13 residues long. V lost 1 base and J lost 2, with 5 bases in between. The CDR3 sequence: CASSLWGNTEAFF. DNA of the CDR3: TGTGCCAGCAGTTTATGGGGTAACACTGAAGCTTTCTTT.

The genes are TRBV28 and TRBJ2-5; 13 positions agree with TRBD2. Germline V CDR1 and CDR2: MDHEN, SYDVKM. The CDR3 runs to 17 residues. With V trimmed by 5 bases and J by 5 bases, 11 bases remained unmatched. The CDR3 DNA sequence: TGTGCCAGCAGTCTACACGGAGGGACTAGCGGGACGGAGACCCAGTACTTC. This encodes CASSLHGGTSGTETQYF. The whole variable domain, remainder taken from reference TRBV28 and TRBJ2-5, is DVKVTQSSRYLVKRTGEKVFLECVQDMDHENMFWYRQDPGLGLRLIYFSYDVKMKEKGDIPEGYSVSREKKERFSLILESASTNQTSMYLCASSLHGGTSGTETQYFGPGTRLLVL.

The chain joins TRBV6-5 to TRBJ2-7; no reliable D call. The CDR3 length is 16 residues. V was pared by 0 bases and J by 0 bases, with 12 bases between. CDR1 is MNHEY and CDR2 is SVGAGI in the germline V gene. CDR3 sequence: CASSYSLSVHSYEQYF. CDR3 nucleotides: TGTGCCAGCAGTTACTCGCTGTCAGTCCACTCCTACGAGCAGTACTTC.

The chain employs TRBV5-1 and TRBJ1-4; D remains ambiguous. The CDR3 loop spans 15 amino acids. V gave up 6 bases and J gave up 7 bases, with 19 bases separating them. Germline loops: CDR1 SGHRS, CDR2 YFSETQ. The CDR3 bases are TGCGCCAGCACAAACTCACCCGGCACCTTTGAAAAACTGTTTTTT. Translation gives CASTNSPGTFEKLFF.

The chain is built from TRBV4-1 and TRBJ2-1, with D hard to call. Germline V lookup: CDR1 MGHRA, CDR2 YSYEKL. V was shortened by 1 base and J by 9 bases, with 10 bases between the two germline ends. The CDR3 consists of 13 residues. CDR3 sequence (DNA): TGCGCCAGCAGCCAAGTTGTAGGGTCTGAGCAGTTCTTC. This sequence encodes CASSQVVGSEQFF.